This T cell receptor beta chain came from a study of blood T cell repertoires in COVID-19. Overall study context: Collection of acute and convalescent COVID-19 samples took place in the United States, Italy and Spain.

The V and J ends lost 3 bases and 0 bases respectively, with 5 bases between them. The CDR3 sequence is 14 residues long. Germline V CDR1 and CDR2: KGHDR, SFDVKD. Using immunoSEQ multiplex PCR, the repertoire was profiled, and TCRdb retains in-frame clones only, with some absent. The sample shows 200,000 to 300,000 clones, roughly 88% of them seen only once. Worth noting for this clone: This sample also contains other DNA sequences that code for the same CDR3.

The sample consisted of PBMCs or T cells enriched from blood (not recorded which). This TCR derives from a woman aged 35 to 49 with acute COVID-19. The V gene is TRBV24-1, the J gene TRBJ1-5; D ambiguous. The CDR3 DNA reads TGTGCCACCAGTGATCTGTATAGCAATCAGCCCCAGCATTTT. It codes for CATSDLYSNQPQHF.